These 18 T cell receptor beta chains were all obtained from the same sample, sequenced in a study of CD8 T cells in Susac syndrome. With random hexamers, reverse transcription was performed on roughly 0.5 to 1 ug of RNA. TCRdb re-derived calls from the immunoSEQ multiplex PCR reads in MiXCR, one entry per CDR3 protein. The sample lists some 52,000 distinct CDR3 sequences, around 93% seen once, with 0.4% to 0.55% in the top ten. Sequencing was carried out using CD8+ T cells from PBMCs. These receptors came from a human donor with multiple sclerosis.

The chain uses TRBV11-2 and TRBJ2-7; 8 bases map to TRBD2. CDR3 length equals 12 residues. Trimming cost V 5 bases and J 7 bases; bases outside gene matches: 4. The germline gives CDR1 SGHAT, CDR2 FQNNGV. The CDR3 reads CASSRAGGEQYF. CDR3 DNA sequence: TGTGCCAGCAGCCGTGCGGGGGGAGAGCAGTACTTC.

CDR3 coding DNA: TGTGCCAGCAGCGCGGACAGCCAAGAGACCCAGTACTTC. Its translation is CASSADSQETQYF. The rearrangement joins TRBV5-4 to TRBJ2-5, with TRBD1 as a possible D gene (6 bases). CDR3 length: 13 residues. Germline V CDR1 and CDR2: SGHNT, YYREEE (reference sequence). V lost 4 bases and J lost 1, with 8 bases in between.

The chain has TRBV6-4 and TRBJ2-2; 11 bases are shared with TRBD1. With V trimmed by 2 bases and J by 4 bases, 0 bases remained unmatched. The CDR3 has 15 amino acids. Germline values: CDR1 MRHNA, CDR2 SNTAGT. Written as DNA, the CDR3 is TGTGCCAGCAGTGACGGGACAGGGGGCACCGGGGAGCTGTTTTTT. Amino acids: CASSDGTGGTGELFF.

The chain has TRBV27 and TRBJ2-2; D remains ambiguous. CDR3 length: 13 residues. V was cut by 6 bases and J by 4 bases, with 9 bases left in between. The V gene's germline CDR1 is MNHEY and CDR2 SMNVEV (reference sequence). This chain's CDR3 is CASRVIGTGELFF. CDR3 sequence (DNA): TGTGCCAGCAGGGTGATAGGCACCGGGGAGCTGTTTTTT.

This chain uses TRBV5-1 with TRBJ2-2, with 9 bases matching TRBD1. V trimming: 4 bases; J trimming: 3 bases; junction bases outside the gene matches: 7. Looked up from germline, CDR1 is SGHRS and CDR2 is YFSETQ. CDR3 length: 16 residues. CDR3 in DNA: TGCGCCAGCAGCCTAACTTGGACAGGGGACACCGGGGAGCTGTTTTTT. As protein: CASSLTWTGDTGELFF.

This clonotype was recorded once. In DNA, the CDR3 is TGTGCCAGCAGTTTGGGGGGGCCGCACCAGCCCCAGCATTTT. Translating it yields CASSLGGPHQPQHF. J is TRBJ1-5 and V is TRBV27, with D possibly being TRBD1 (6 bases). The V and J ends lost 3 bases and 7 bases respectively, with 13 bases between them. CDR1 MNHEY and CDR2 SMNVEV come from the germline V gene (reference sequence). This CDR3 is built from 14 residues.

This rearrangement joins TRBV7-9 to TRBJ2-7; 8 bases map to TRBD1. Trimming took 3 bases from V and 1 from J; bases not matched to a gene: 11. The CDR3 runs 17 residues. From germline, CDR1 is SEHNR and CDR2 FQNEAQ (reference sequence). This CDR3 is CASSLNPTGALSYEQYF. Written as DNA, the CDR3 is TGTGCCAGCAGCTTGAACCCGACAGGGGCCTTATCCTACGAGCAGTACTTC.

The CDR3 spells CASSVESFTEAFF. The CDR3 region has the DNA TGTGCCAGCAGCGTAGAGTCCTTCACTGAAGCTTTCTTT. The V call is TRBV9, the J call TRBJ1-1; D is uncertain. The CDR3 loop spans 13 amino acids. Germline assignment: CDR1 SGDLS and CDR2 YYNGEE. V shed 0 bases and J shed 4 bases, with 7 bases lying between them.

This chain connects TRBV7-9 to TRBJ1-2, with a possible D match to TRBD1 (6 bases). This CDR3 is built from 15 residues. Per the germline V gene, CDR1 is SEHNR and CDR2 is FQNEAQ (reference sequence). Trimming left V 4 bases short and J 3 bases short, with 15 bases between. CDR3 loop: CASSSNRELDYGYTF. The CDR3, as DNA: TGTGCCAGCAGCTCCAACAGGGAATTGGACTATGGCTACACCTTC.

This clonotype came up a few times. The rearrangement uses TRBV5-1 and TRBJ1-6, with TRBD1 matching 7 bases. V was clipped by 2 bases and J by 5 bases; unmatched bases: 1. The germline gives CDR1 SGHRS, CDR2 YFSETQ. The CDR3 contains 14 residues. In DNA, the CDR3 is TGCGCCAGCAGCTTCGGGACAGATAATTCACCCCTCCACTTT. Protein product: CASSFGTDNSPLHF.

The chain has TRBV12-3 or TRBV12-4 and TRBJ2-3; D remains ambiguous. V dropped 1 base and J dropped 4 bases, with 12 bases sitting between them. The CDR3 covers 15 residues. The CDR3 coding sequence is TGTGCCAGCAGTTTAGGTCCGGGTAAGGCAGATACGCAGTATTTT. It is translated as CASSLGPGKADTQYF.

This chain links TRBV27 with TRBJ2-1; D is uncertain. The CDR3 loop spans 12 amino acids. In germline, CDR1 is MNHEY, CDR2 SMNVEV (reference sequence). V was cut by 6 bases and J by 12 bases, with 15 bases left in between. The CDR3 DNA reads TGTGCCAGCAGCCCCCCGTTTGAGGTGCAGTTCTTC. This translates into CASSPPFEVQFF.

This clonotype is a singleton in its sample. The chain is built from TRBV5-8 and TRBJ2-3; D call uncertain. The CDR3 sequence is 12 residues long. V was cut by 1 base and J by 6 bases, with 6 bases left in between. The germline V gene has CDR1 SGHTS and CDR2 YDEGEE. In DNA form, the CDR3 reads TGTGCCAGCAGCTTGATGTGGGATACGCAGTATTTT. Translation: CASSLMWDTQYF.

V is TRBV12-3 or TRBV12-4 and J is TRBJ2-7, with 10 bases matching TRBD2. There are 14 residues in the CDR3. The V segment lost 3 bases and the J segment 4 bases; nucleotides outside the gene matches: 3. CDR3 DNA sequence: TGTGCCAGCAGTTTGGCTAGCGGGAGTTACGAGCAGTACTTC. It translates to CASSLASGSYEQYF.

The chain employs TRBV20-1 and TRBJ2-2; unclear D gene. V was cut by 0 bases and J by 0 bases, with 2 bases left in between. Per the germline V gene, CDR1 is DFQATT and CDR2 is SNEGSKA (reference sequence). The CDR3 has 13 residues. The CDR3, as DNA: TGCAGTGCTAGAGACCCGAACACCGGGGAGCTGTTTTTT. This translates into CSARDPNTGELFF.

This CDR3 is CSVAGREGNREQYF. CDR3 nucleotide sequence: TGCAGCGTTGCCGGGCGGGAGGGAAACCGCGAGCAGTACTTC. The chain combines TRBV29-1 with TRBJ2-7; 9 bases map to TRBD2. The ends lost 4 bases at V and 6 bases at J; junction bases unmatched: 10. The germline V gene encodes CDR1 SQVTM and CDR2 ANQGSEA. The CDR3 is made up of 14 amino acids.

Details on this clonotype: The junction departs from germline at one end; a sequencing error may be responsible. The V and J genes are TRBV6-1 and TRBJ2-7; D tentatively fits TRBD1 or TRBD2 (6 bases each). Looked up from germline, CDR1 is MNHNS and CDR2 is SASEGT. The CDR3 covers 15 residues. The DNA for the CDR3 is TGTGCCAGCAGTCCGACGGTGGGGGGCTCCCACGAGCAGTACTTC. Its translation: CASSPTVGGSHEQYF.

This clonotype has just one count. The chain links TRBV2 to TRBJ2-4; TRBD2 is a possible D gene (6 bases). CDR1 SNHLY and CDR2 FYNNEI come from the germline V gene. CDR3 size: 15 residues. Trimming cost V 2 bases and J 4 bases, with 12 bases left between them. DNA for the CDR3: TGTGCCAGCAGTGAATTCGGGGGTAGTAAAAACATTCAGTACTTC. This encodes CASSEFGGSKNIQYF.